This TCR beta chain stems from a study of shared clonotypes between healthy human individuals. Study-level results: Clonotypes which were not shared had lower generation probabilities than clonotypes that all four donors shared. Across subsets, estimated richness was generally greater for naive than for memory populations.

V was pared by 1 base and J by 6 bases, with 5 bases of the junction left unmatched. The CDR3 covers 14 residues. Germline V lookup: CDR1 MNHEY, CDR2 SVGAGI. Note on this clone: No antigen is known for it.

Method: immunoSEQ multiplex PCR; TCRdb's copy keeps in-frame clones and lacks some. The sample yields about 2 million clones, 85% to 95% seen once. The gene calls are TRBV6-5 and TRBJ2-5; 7 nucleotides line up with TRBD1. The sample was naive CD4+ T cells sorted from blood. Stated subset: CD45RA+ positively selected. This sequence originates from a man between 18 and 35 years old in good health. The CDR3 DNA sequence: TGTGCCAGCAGTTACTTGGGGACAGTCCAGACCCAGTACTTC. As protein: CASSYLGTVQTQYF.